This record covers a single T cell receptor (beta chain). Study processing details: The assay estimated nucleated cells by amplifying reference gene primers. Generated by immunoSEQ multiplex PCR, the TCRdb table keeps only in-frame clones and is missing some. The V and J calls and clone size are taken from that table; D and trimming were inferred from the DNA. The top ten clones hold roughly 25% of a sample with 50,000 or so clones, around 86% of them seen once. This sample stems from a study of blood T cell repertoires in COVID-19. Study overall: The origin of the acute and convalescent COVID-19 samples was the United States, Italy and Spain.

Sample: peripheral blood. The source is a woman older than 75 with acute or convalescent COVID-19.

This chain's CDR3 is CASSGQETYGYTF. The CDR3 DNA follows: TGTGCCAGCAGCGGACAGGAGACTTATGGCTACACCTTC. This rearrangement joins TRBV2 to TRBJ1-2; 7 positions match TRBD1. Per germline, CDR1 SNHLY and CDR2 FYNNEI. The CDR3 consists of 13 residues. J lost 5 bases, V lost 6 bases, and 6 bases had no gene match.